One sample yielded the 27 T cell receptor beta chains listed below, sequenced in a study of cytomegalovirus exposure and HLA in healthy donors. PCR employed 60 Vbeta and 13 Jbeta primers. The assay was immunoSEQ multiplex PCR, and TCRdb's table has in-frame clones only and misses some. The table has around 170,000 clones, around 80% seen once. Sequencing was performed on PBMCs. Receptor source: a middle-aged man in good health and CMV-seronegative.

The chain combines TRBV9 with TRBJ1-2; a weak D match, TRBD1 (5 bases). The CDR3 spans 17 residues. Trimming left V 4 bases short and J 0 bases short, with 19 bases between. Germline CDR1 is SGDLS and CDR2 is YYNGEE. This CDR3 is CASSSQGLGTTNYGYTF. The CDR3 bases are TGTGCCAGCAGCTCGCAGGGATTGGGTACTACTAACTATGGCTACACCTTC.

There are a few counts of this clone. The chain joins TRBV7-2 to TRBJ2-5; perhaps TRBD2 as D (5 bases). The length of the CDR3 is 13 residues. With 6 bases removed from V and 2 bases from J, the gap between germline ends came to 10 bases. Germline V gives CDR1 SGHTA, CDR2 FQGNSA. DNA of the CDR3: TGTGCCAGCAGGTCCGGGGTACAAGAGACCCAGTACTTC. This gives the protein CASRSGVQETQYF. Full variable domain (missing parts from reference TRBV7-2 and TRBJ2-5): GAGVSQSPSNKVTEKGKDVELRCDPISGHTALYWYRQSLGQGLEFLIYFQGNSAPDKSGLPSDRFSAERTGGSVSTLTIQRTQQEDSAVYLCASRSGVQETQYFGPGTRLLVL.

The CDR3 coding sequence is TGTGCCAGCAGTCCGGGACAGTCAACTAATGAAAAACTGTTTTTT. It specifies CASSPGQSTNEKLFF. This chain uses TRBV6-5 with TRBJ1-4, with 7 bases fitting TRBD1. Germline V lookup: CDR1 MNHEY, CDR2 SVGAGI. Unmatched junction bases numbered 3, after V lost 5 bases and J lost 0 bases. The CDR3 length is 15 residues.

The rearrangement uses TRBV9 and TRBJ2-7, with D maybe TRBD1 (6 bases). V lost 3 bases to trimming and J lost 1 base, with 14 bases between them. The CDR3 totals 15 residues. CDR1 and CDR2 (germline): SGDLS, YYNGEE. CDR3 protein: CASSGRTETSYEQYF. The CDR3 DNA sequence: TGTGCCAGCAGCGGGAGGACAGAAACTTCCTACGAGCAGTACTTC.

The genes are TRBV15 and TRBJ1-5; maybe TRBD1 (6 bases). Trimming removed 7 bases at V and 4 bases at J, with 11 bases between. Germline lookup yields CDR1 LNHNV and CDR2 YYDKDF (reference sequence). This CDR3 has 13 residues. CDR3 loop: CATTEGVNQPQHF. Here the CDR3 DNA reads TGTGCCACCACCGAGGGGGTAAATCAGCCCCAGCATTTT.

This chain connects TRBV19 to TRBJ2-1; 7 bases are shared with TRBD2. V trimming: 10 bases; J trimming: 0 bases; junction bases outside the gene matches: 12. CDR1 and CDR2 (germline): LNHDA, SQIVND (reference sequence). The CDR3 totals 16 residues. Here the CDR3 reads CATRGPLAASYNEQFF. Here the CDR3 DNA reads TGTGCCACCCGAGGCCCTCTAGCGGCCTCCTACAATGAGCAGTTCTTC.

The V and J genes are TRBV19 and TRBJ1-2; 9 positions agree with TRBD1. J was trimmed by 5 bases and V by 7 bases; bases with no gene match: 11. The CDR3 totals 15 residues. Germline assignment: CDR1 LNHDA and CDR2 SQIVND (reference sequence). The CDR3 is CASIPGQGLVYGYTF. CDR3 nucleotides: TGTGCCAGTATCCCGGGACAGGGCCTGGTTTATGGCTACACCTTC.

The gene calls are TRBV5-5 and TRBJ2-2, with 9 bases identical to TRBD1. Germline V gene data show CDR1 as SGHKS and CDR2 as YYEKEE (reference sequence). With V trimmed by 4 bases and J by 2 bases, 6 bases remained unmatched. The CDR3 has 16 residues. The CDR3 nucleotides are TGTGCCAGCAGCCCACAGGGGGCACTAAACACCGGGGAGCTGTTTTTT. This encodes CASSPQGALNTGELFF. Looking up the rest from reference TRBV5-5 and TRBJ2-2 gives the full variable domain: DAGVTQSPTHLIKTRGQQVTLRCSPISGHKSVSWYQQVLGQGPQFIFQYYEKEERGRGNFPDRFSARQFPNYSSELNVNALLLGDSALYLCASSPQGALNTGELFFGEGSRLTVL.

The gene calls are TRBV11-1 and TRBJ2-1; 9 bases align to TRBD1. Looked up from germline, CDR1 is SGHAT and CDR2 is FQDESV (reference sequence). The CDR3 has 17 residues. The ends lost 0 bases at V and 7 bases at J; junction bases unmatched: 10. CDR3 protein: CASSLARGTGSGNEQFF. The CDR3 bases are TGTGCCAGCAGCTTAGCGCGCGGGACAGGGTCCGGAAATGAGCAGTTCTTC.

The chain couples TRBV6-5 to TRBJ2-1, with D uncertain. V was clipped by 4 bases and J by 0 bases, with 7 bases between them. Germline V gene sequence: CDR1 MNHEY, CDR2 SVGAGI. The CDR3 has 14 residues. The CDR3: CASSSVSSYNEQFF. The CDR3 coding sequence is TGTGCCAGCAGTTCGGTTAGCTCCTACAATGAGCAGTTCTTC.

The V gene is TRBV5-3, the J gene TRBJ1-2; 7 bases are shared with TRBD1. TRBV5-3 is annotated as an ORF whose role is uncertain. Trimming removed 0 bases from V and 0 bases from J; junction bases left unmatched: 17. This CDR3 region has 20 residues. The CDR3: CARSLGSLSTGNKANYGYTF. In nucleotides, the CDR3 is TGTGCCAGAAGCTTGGGGTCCCTATCGACAGGGAATAAAGCTAACTATGGCTACACCTTC.

The CDR3 DNA reads as TGTGCCAGCAGCTTCCCTACAGGGTCCTACGAGCAGTACTTC. Its translation: CASSFPTGSYEQYF. The rearrangement joins TRBV7-2 to TRBJ2-7; D may be TRBD1 (6 bases). Trimming removed 3 bases at V and 1 base at J, with 10 bases between. The length of the CDR3 is 14 residues. Germline V gives CDR1 SGHTA, CDR2 FQGNSA.

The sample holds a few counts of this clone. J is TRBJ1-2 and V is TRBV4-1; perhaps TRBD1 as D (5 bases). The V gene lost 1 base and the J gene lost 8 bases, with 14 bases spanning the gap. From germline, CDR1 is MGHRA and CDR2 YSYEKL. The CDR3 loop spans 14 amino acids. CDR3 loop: CASSQVAQAEGYTF. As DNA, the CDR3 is TGCGCCAGCAGCCAAGTTGCACAGGCGGAGGGCTACACCTTC.

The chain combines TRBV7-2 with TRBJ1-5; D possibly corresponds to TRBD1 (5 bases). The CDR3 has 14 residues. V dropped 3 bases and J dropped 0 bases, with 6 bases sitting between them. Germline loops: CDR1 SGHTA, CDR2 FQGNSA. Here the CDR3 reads CASSFTGSNQPQHF. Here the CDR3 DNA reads TGTGCCAGCAGCTTTACAGGTAGCAATCAGCCCCAGCATTTT.

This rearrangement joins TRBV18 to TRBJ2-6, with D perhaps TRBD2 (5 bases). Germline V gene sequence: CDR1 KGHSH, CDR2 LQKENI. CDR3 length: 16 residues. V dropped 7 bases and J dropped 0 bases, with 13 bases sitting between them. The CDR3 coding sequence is TGTGCCAGCTACCAACGGAGGACCTCTGGGGCCAACGTCCTGACTTTC. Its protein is CASYQRRTSGANVLTF.

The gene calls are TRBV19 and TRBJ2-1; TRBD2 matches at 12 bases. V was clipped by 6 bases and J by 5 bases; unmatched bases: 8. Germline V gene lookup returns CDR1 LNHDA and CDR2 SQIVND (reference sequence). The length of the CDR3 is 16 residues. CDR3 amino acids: CASRAPGLAGNNEQFF. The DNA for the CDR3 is TGTGCCAGTAGGGCGCCAGGACTAGCGGGAAACAATGAGCAGTTCTTC.

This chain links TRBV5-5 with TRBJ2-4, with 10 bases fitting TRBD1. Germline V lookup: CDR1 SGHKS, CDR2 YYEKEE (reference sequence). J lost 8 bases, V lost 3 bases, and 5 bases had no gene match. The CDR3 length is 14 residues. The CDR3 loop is CASSSRTGGHIQYF. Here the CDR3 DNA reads TGTGCCAGCAGCTCCAGGACAGGGGGACACATTCAGTACTTC.

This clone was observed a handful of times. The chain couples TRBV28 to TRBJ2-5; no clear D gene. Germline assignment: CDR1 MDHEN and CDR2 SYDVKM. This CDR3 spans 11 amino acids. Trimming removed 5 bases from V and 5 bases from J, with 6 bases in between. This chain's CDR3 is CASSEAETQYF. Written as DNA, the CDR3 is TGTGCCAGCAGTGAGGCGGAGACCCAGTACTTC.

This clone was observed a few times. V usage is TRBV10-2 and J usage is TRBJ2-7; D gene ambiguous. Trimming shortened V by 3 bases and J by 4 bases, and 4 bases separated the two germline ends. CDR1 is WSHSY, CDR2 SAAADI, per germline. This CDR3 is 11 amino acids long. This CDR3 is CASSDGYEQYF. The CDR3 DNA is TGCGCCAGCAGTGACGGGTACGAGCAGTACTTC.

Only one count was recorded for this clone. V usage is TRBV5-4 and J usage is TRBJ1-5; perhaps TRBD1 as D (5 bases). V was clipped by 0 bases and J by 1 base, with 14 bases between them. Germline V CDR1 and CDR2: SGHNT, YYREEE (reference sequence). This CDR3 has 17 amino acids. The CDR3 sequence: CASSLGGGSRSNQPQHF. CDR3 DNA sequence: TGTGCCAGCAGCTTGGGGGGGGGTAGTCGGAGCAATCAGCCCCAGCATTTT.

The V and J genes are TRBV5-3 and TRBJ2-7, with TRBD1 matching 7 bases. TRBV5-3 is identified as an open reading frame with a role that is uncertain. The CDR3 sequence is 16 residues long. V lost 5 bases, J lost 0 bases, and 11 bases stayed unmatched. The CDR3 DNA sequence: TGTGCCAGAAGGTACGGGACAGTTTGTTGCTCCTACGAGCAGTACTTC. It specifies CARRYGTVCCSYEQYF.

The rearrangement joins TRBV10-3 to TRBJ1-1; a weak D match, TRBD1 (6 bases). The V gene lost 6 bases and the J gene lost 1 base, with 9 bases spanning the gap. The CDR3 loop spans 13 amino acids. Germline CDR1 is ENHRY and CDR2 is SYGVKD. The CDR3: CAIRSGQNTEAFF. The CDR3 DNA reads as TGTGCCATCAGGTCGGGACAGAACACTGAAGCTTTCTTT.

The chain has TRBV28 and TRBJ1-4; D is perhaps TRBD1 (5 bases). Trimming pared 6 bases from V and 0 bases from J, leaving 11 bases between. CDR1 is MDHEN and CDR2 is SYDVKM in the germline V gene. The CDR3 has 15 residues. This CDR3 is CASSTTGATNEKLFF. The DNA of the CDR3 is TGTGCCAGCAGCACAACGGGGGCAACTAATGAAAAACTGTTTTTT.

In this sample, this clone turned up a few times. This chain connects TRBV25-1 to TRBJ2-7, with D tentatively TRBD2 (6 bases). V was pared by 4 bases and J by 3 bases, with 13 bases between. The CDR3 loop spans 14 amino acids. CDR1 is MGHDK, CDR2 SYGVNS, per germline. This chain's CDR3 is CASSVGGSLYEQYF. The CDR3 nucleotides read TGTGCCAGCAGTGTGGGGGGAAGTCTCTACGAGCAGTACTTC.

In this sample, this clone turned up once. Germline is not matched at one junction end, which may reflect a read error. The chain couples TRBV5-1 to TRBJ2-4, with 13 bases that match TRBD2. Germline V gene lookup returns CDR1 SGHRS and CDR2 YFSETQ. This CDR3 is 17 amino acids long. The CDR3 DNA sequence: TGCGCCAGCGGCTTAAGACTAGCGGGGGGCGAGAGGGCCATTCAGTACTTC. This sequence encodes CASGLRLAGGERAIQYF. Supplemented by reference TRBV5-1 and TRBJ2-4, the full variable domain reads KAGVTQTPRYLIKTRGQQVTLSCSPISGHRSVSWYQQTPGQGLQFLFEYFSETQRNKGNFPGRFSGRQFSNSRSEMNVSTLELGDSALYLCASGLRLAGGERAIQYFGAGTRLSVL.

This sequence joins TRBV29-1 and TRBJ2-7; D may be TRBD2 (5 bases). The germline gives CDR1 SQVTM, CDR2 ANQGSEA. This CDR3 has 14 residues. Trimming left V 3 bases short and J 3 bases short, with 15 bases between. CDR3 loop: CSVDGVPGDYEQYF. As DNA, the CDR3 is TGCAGCGTTGACGGGGTCCCAGGAGACTACGAGCAGTACTTC.

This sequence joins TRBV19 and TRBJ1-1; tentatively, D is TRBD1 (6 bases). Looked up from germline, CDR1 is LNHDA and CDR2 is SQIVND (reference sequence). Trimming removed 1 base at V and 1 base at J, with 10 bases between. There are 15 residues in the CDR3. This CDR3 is CASSIAARGNTEAFF. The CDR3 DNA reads TGTGCCAGTAGTATAGCAGCCAGGGGGAACACTGAAGCTTTCTTT.